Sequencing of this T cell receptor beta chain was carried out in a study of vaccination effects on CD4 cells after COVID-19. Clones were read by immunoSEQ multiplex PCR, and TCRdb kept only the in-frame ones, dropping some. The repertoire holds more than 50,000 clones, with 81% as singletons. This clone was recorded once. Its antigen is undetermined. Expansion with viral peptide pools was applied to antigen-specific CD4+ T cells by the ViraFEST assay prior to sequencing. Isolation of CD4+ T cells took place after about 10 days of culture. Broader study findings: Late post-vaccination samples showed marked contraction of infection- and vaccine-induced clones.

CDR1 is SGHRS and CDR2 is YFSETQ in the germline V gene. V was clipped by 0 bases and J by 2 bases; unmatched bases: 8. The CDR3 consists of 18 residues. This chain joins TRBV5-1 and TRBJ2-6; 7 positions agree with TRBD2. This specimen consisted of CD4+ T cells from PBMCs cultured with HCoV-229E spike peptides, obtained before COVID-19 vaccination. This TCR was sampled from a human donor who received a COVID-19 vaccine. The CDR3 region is CASSLGEGTRAGANVLTF. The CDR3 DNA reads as TGCGCCAGCAGCTTGGGGGAGGGGACCCGGGCTGGGGCCAACGTCCTGACTTTC.